One and the same sample provided the 28 T cell receptor beta chains below, sequenced in a study of T-cell reconstitution after alpha-beta-depleted transplantation in children. The TCRbeta library incorporated unique molecular identifiers. TCRdb used MiXCR to reprocess the PCR reads, holding one entry per CDR3 protein. This sample has roughly 350,000 distinct CDR3 sequences, with under 20% found just once. This material consisted of PBMCs, mostly from graft donor cells, taken 360 days after TCRalphabeta/CD19-depleted stem cell transplant. The receptors originated from a male patient between 2 and 9 years old who had a stem cell transplant for acute lymphoblastic leukemia, so the T cells may come from the graft donor.

The gene calls are TRBV29-1 and TRBJ2-3, with 13 bases fitting TRBD2. The CDR3 sequence is 11 residues long. Germline loops: CDR1 SQVTM, CDR2 ANQGSEA. V dropped 4 bases and J dropped 14; count of bases not matched to a gene: 3. The CDR3 region is CSVGGLAGLYF. The CDR3 coding sequence is TGCAGCGTTGGGGGACTAGCGGGACTGTATTTT.

V and J are TRBV12-3 or TRBV12-4 and TRBJ2-5; D might be TRBD1 or TRBD2, each matching 5 bases. Deletions cut 5 bases from V and 3 bases from J, with 13 bases between. This CDR3 is built from 14 residues. CDR3: CASSKPGRKETQYF. The CDR3 DNA sequence: TGTGCCAGCAGTAAACCGGGACGTAAAGAGACCCAGTACTTC.

V usage is TRBV28 and J usage is TRBJ2-2; 9 nucleotides line up with TRBD2. Germline CDR1 MDHEN, CDR2 SYDVKM. This CDR3 has 17 residues. V shed 7 bases and J 4 bases; nucleotides not matched to a gene: 13. CDR3 DNA: TGTGCCAGCATGTCCCCTAGCGCGGGAGGGATCACCGGGGAGCTGTTTTTT. Encoded protein: CASMSPSAGGITGELFF.

The CDR3 DNA reads as TGTGCCAGCAGTGCCGGGACAGGGTGGACCATTCAGTACTTC. This codes for CASSAGTGWTIQYF. The V and J genes are TRBV6-1 and TRBJ2-4; 9 nucleotides line up with TRBD1. Germline CDR1 is MNHNS and CDR2 is SASEGT. This CDR3 is 14 amino acids long. V was clipped by 4 bases and J by 9 bases; unmatched bases: 7.

This clonotype has only a few counts. This sequence joins TRBV27 and TRBJ2-5, with 10 bases that match TRBD2. The CDR3 is made up of 15 amino acids. CDR1 is MNHEY and CDR2 is SMNVEV in the germline V gene (reference sequence). The V and J ends lost 5 bases and 5 bases, in that order; junction bases with no gene match: 8. CDR3: CASSPPGLALETQYF. The DNA for the CDR3 is TGTGCCAGCAGTCCGCCGGGACTAGCGTTGGAGACCCAGTACTTC.

The chain uses TRBV20-1 and TRBJ2-3; 8 bases match TRBD1. V dropped 1 base and J dropped 0; count of bases not matched to a gene: 9. The germline V gene encodes CDR1 DFQATT and CDR2 SNEGSKA (reference sequence). This CDR3 spans 17 amino acids. CDR3 nucleotide sequence: TGCAGTGCTAGAGGTAGCGGACAGGGACGGAGCACAGATACGCAGTATTTT. Amino acids: CSARGSGQGRSTDTQYF.

The chain combines TRBV4-3 with TRBJ2-6; TRBD1 might be the D (6 bases). V was shortened by 2 bases and J by 2 bases, with 10 bases between the two germline ends. The germline gives CDR1 LGHNA, CDR2 YSLEER. The CDR3 spans 16 residues. The chain's CDR3 is CASSQLGGTGANVLTF. DNA of the CDR3: TGCGCCAGCAGCCAACTAGGGGGAACTGGGGCCAACGTCCTGACTTTC.

The sample holds many counts of this clonotype. The V gene is TRBV10-3, the J gene TRBJ2-7; a possible D gene is TRBD2 (7 bases). Germline CDR1 and CDR2: ENHRY and SYGVKD. The CDR3 runs 15 residues. V lost 10 bases and J lost 2, with 21 bases in between. CDR3 region: CASTRGATLPYEQYF. As DNA, the CDR3 is TGTGCCAGCACACGGGGGGCCACCCTCCCCTACGAGCAGTACTTC.

The rearrangement links TRBV20-1 to TRBJ2-7, with 9 bases lining up with TRBD1. V shed 5 bases, J shed 2 bases, and the junction held 10 bases outside the gene matches. The CDR3 consists of 15 residues. Germline assignment: CDR1 DFQATT and CDR2 SNEGSKA (reference sequence). Here the CDR3 reads CSAVDLGQGPYEQYF. For the CDR3, the DNA is TGCAGTGCTGTAGACCTCGGACAGGGGCCCTACGAGCAGTACTTC.

V usage is TRBV29-1 and J usage is TRBJ1-5; perhaps TRBD1 as D (6 bases). The CDR3 extends over 14 amino acids. Trimming took off 4 bases at V and 6 bases at J, with 16 bases between the two ends. CDR1 is SQVTM, CDR2 ANQGSEA, per germline. CDR3 in amino acids: CSVGQQGSGQPQHF. The CDR3 DNA is TGCAGCGTTGGTCAACAGGGATCTGGTCAGCCCCAGCATTTT.

Worth noting for this clonotype: The junction differs from germline at one of its ends, possibly a read error. The V gene is TRBV9, the J gene TRBJ2-5; D remains unclear. The germline V gene encodes CDR1 SGDLS and CDR2 YYNGEE. The CDR3 runs 16 residues. The CDR3 is CGSSVGLRAGYETQYF. DNA for the CDR3: TGTGGCAGCAGCGTCGGCCTAAGGGCCGGGTACGAGACCCAGTACTTC.

This clonotype was detected ten times or more. The V call is TRBV9, the J call TRBJ2-2; 7 bases line up with TRBD2. Germline CDR1 is SGDLS and CDR2 is YYNGEE. CDR3 length equals 15 residues. V lost 2 bases and J lost 6; bases outside the gene matches: 7. CDR3: CASSVSGVGPGELFF. CDR3 coding DNA: TGTGCCAGCAGCGTGAGCGGGGTCGGCCCCGGGGAGCTGTTTTTT.

V gene TRBV28 combines with J gene TRBJ2-5; the D gene is possibly TRBD1 (5 bases). Germline CDR1 MDHEN, CDR2 SYDVKM. Trimming left V 7 bases short and J 5 bases short, with 26 bases between. The CDR3 has 17 amino acids. The CDR3: CASNQASGKWVKETQYF. In nucleotides, the CDR3 is TGTGCCAGCAACCAGGCGTCAGGGAAGTGGGTTAAGGAGACCCAGTACTTC.

This clonotype was counted a few times. The J gene is TRBJ2-1, the V gene TRBV12-3 or TRBV12-4; D is unclear. CDR3 length equals 13 residues. V was pared by 7 bases and J by 2 bases, with 9 bases between. CDR3 bases: TGTGCCAGCACCGAGGCCCCCTACAATGAGCAGTTCTTC. This gives the protein CASTEAPYNEQFF.

This chain links TRBV7-2 with TRBJ1-1, with D perhaps TRBD1 (6 bases). The CDR3 loop spans 14 amino acids. Trimming removed 5 bases at V and 1 base at J, with 11 bases between. Germline V gene lookup returns CDR1 SGHTA and CDR2 FQGNSA. The CDR3 nucleotides read TGTGCCAGCAGCAAACTACAGGGGAACACTGAAGCTTTCTTT. Translation: CASSKLQGNTEAFF. Based on the CDR3 plus reference TRBV7-2 and TRBJ1-1, the full variable domain is GAGVSQSPSNKVTEKGKDVELRCDPISGHTALYWYRQSLGQGLEFLIYFQGNSAPDKSGLPSDRFSAERTGGSVSTLTIQRTQQEDSAVYLCASSKLQGNTEAFFGQGTRLTVV.

As for this clonotype: One junction end does not reproduce the germline sequence, and a read error may be involved. The genes are TRBV27 and TRBJ2-3; D is unresolved. In germline, CDR1 is MNHEY, CDR2 SMNVEV (reference sequence). The CDR3 covers 13 residues. In DNA, the CDR3 is TGTGCCAGCAGCTCCCTTGGCACAGACACGCAGTATTTT. Translating gives CASSSLGTDTQYF.

This clonotype has a handful of counts. The chain combines TRBV7-2 with TRBJ2-3; maybe TRBD2 (6 bases). The CDR3 length is 15 residues. Deletions cut 9 bases from V and 6 bases from J, with 22 bases between. CDR1 is SGHTA, CDR2 FQGNSA, per germline. The CDR3 nucleotides read TGTGCCAGTGCGAGACCCAAGACGGGACTCGATACGCAGTATTTT. Encoded protein: CASARPKTGLDTQYF. The variable domain in full, completed from reference TRBV7-2 and TRBJ2-3, reads GAGVSQSPSNKVTEKGKDVELRCDPISGHTALYWYRQSLGQGLEFLIYFQGNSAPDKSGLPSDRFSAERTGGSVSTLTIQRTQQEDSAVYLCASARPKTGLDTQYFGPGTRLTVL.

This clonotype was recorded a few times. The chain links TRBV20-1 to TRBJ1-3, with D possibly being TRBD1 (5 bases). The CDR3 sequence is 13 residues long. Germline CDR1 DFQATT, CDR2 SNEGSKA (reference sequence). Trimming left V 4 bases short and J 10 bases short, with 17 bases between. In DNA, the CDR3 is TGCAGTGCTAAGGAGAACGCCGGGGGTACCATATATTTT. Amino acid sequence: CSAKENAGGTIYF.

As regards this clonotype: The conserved phenylalanine or tryptophan normally closing the CDR3 is absent here, so this likely arose from a read error. The gene calls are TRBV12-3 or TRBV12-4 and TRBJ2-5; D is unresolved. The CDR3 has 16 amino acids. V was trimmed by 0 bases and J by 0 bases, leaving 11 bases between them. In DNA form, the CDR3 reads TGTGCCAGCAGTTTAGCGTCCAGGTTCGACCAAGAGACCCAGTACTGC. Residues: CASSLASRFDQETQYC.

This clonotype has more than one count but fewer than ten. The chain couples TRBV7-9 to TRBJ1-2; perhaps TRBD1 as D (5 bases). Per germline, CDR1 SEHNR and CDR2 FQNEAQ (reference sequence). CDR3 length equals 16 residues. V was clipped by 1 base and J by 4 bases, with 16 bases between them. The CDR3 DNA reads as TGTGCCAGCAGCTTAGGATCCATCAGGGATAGCTATGGCTACACCTTC. This codes for CASSLGSIRDSYGYTF.

V is TRBV20-1 and J is TRBJ1-1; D possibly corresponds to TRBD1 (6 bases). CDR3 length: 13 residues. Germline assignment: CDR1 DFQATT and CDR2 SNEGSKA (reference sequence). V lost 5 bases to trimming and J lost 3 bases, with 13 bases between them. CDR3 protein: CSARTGRDTEAFF. The CDR3 region has the DNA TGCAGTGCTCGAACAGGGAGGGACACTGAAGCTTTCTTT.

The CDR3 nucleotides are TGCGCCAGCAGCTTCACTAGCGGGAGAGCAGATACGCAGTATTTT. This codes for CASSFTSGRADTQYF. The chain uses TRBV5-1 and TRBJ2-3, with TRBD2 identical over 11 bases. The germline CDR1 and CDR2 sequences are SGHRS and YFSETQ. This CDR3 spans 15 amino acids. V shed 2 bases, J shed 4 bases, and the junction held 3 bases outside the gene matches.

This clonotype was found a few times. The chain joins TRBV7-2 to TRBJ2-2; weak D call: TRBD2 (5 bases). The CDR3 sequence is 17 residues long. V was pared by 1 base and J by 4 bases, with 16 bases between. Germline assignment: CDR1 SGHTA and CDR2 FQGNSA. CDR3 DNA sequence: TGTGCCAGCAGCTTAGGGAGGTTTCTAGGCGGCACCGGGGAGCTGTTTTTT. This sequence encodes CASSLGRFLGGTGELFF.

The V call is TRBV5-1, the J call TRBJ1-5; D gene ambiguous. The V and J ends lost 1 base and 3 bases respectively, with 11 bases between them. Germline CDR1 SGHRS, CDR2 YFSETQ. This CDR3 has 15 residues. DNA of the CDR3: TGCGCCAGCAGCTTGTTAGGCGGTCTCAATCAGCCCCAGCATTTT. Its protein is CASSLLGGLNQPQHF.

In its sample, this clonotype was seen a few times. The V call is TRBV12-3 or TRBV12-4, the J call TRBJ2-1, with D perhaps assigned TRBD1 or TRBD2 (5 bases each). The CDR3 has 17 residues. V dropped 6 bases and J dropped 4 bases, with 22 bases sitting between them. Written as DNA, the CDR3 is TGTGCCAGCAGCCCCCCCGAGGGGTTTCCGGGGTACAATGAGCAGTTCTTC. This translates into CASSPPEGFPGYNEQFF.

Ten or more counts support this clonotype. The chain carries TRBV7-6 and TRBJ2-1, with D perhaps TRBD1 (5 bases). The CDR3 is 15 residues long. CDR1 is SGHVS and CDR2 is FNYEAQ in the germline V gene. V was clipped by 4 bases and J by 4 bases, with 14 bases between them. CDR3 nucleotide sequence: TGTGCCAGCAGCTCGGACACAACCTTATACAATGAGCAGTTCTTC. Protein sequence: CASSSDTTLYNEQFF. The entire variable domain, with the rest obtained from reference TRBV7-6 and TRBJ2-1, is as follows: GAGVSQSPRYKVTKRGQDVALRCDPISGHVSLYWYRQALGQGPEFLTYFNYEAQQDKSGLPNDRFSAERPEGSISTLTIQRTEQRDSAMYRCASSSDTTLYNEQFFGPGTRLTVL.

This clonotype occurred many times. This chain joins TRBV4-1 and TRBJ1-6, with D possibly matching TRBD1 (6 bases). V gave up 0 bases and J gave up 7 bases, with 16 bases separating them. Germline values: CDR1 MGHRA, CDR2 YSYEKL. The length of the CDR3 is 17 residues. CDR3 DNA: TGCGCCAGCAGCCAAGAGGGGGCAGGGGTTCCCAATTCACCCCTCCACTTT. Its protein product is CASSQEGAGVPNSPLHF.

This clonotype was seen at least ten times. This rearrangement joins TRBV7-9 to TRBJ2-1, with D perhaps given as TRBD1 or TRBD2 (5 bases each). Trimming stripped 5 bases from V and 10 bases from J, with 15 bases between. The germline gives CDR1 SEHNR, CDR2 FQNEAQ (reference sequence). The CDR3 has 13 residues. The CDR3 coding sequence is TGTGCCAGCAGCCCTCCCAGTTGGGGGGAGCAGTTCTTC. It codes for CASSPPSWGEQFF.